This T cell receptor beta chain was retrieved from a study of T cells after yellow fever vaccination. Trimming took 5 bases from V and 7 from J; bases not matched to a gene: 11. From germline, CDR1 is SGHTA and CDR2 FQGNSA. The CDR3 is 17 residues long. TCRdb processed the 5' RACE reads anew with MiXCR; each CDR3 protein has one entry. The sample has 100,000 or so distinct CDR3 sequences, around 9.8% seen once. The sample in question was CD8+ T cells not binding an NS4B(214-222) dextramer, sorted from PBMCs, obtained less than 16 days after the first yellow fever vaccination. This chain links TRBV7-2 with TRBJ1-6, with TRBD1 matching 10 bases. The sequence was obtained from a man between 18 and 29 years old who received the YFV17D yellow fever vaccine. The DNA of the CDR3 is TGTGCCAGCAGCACCCGGACAGGGGGGGATAGGAATTCACCCCTCCACTTT. Protein: CASSTRTGGDRNSPLHF.